The 32 T cell receptor beta chains given below trace back to one sample, sequenced in a study of OX40 agonist ivuxolimab in advanced cancers. Assay: immunoSEQ multiplex PCR; the TCRdb copy retains only in-frame clones and omits some. Of some 76,000 clones listed, just under 85% are singletons. Sequencing was performed on CD4+ or CD8+ T cells sorted from blood, taken in a trial of the OX40 agonist ivuxolimab. The receptor set was obtained from an adult with an advanced solid tumor such as melanoma, head and neck, liver or kidney cancer.

The chain has TRBV27 and TRBJ2-5, with TRBD2 identical over 8 bases. The CDR3 has 15 amino acids. Unmatched junction bases numbered 7, after V lost 4 bases and J lost 3 bases. Per the germline V gene, CDR1 is MNHEY and CDR2 is SMNVEV (reference sequence). Here the CDR3 DNA reads TGTGCCAGCAGTTCCGCGGGTAGCGGGAAAGAGACCCAGTACTTC. It yields the protein CASSSAGSGKETQYF.

This chain connects TRBV14 to TRBJ2-1, with 16 bases matching TRBD2. The CDR3 runs 18 residues. The V gene end was trimmed by 4 bases and the J gene end by 2 bases; junction bases not matched to a gene: 5. Germline CDR1 reads SGHDN; CDR2 reads FVKESK. The CDR3 here is CASSLGTSGRGTYNEQFF. For the CDR3, the DNA is TGTGCCAGCAGCCTTGGGACTAGCGGGAGGGGAACCTACAATGAGCAGTTCTTC.

The genes are TRBV7-2 and TRBJ2-7, with 8 positions matching TRBD2. CDR1 is SGHTA and CDR2 is FQGNSA in the germline V gene. With 5 bases clipped from V and 2 bases from J, the junction kept 8 bases outside the gene matches. The CDR3 has 15 residues. The CDR3 sequence: CASSPFGGAAYEQYF. CDR3 sequence (DNA): TGTGCCAGCAGCCCTTTCGGGGGGGCAGCCTACGAGCAGTACTTC.

This clone has just a few counts. This sequence joins TRBV2 and TRBJ2-3; no clear D. V lost 2 bases and J 1 base, leaving 10 bases between the germline ends. The CDR3 is 15 amino acids. Germline values: CDR1 SNHLY, CDR2 FYNNEI. In nucleotides, the CDR3 is TGTGCCAGCAGTGAAAAAAATCAGGGCACAGATACGCAGTATTTT. Encoded protein: CASSEKNQGTDTQYF.

This chain links TRBV30 with TRBJ1-1; D remains ambiguous. Germline assignment: CDR1 GTSNPN and CDR2 SVGIG (reference sequence). The ends were cut back, 5 bases at V and 1 base at J, with 8 bases in the middle. The CDR3 is 12 amino acids. In DNA, the CDR3 is TGTGCCTGGTTTAGGTGGAACACTGAAGCTTTCTTT. Amino acid sequence: CAWFRWNTEAFF.

This rearrangement joins TRBV30 to TRBJ2-3; D possibly corresponds to TRBD2 (7 bases). This CDR3 spans 14 amino acids. Germline CDR1 is GTSNPN and CDR2 is SVGIG (reference sequence). Trimming cost V 0 bases and J 2 bases, with 9 bases left between them. This CDR3 reads CAWSVGGATDTQYF. CDR3 DNA sequence: TGTGCCTGGAGTGTAGGGGGGGCCACAGATACGCAGTATTTT.

This chain joins TRBV18 and TRBJ1-1; no reliable D call. The CDR3 runs 13 residues. Germline V gives CDR1 KGHSH, CDR2 LQKENI. Trimming shortened V by 2 bases and J by 0 bases, and 4 bases separated the two germline ends. This CDR3 reads CASSPGLNTEAFF. The CDR3 DNA reads as TGTGCCAGCTCACCAGGGTTGAACACTGAAGCTTTCTTT. Combining the CDR3 with reference TRBV18 and TRBJ1-1 gives the whole variable domain NAGVMQNPRHLVRRRGQEARLRCSPMKGHSHVYWYRQLPEEGLKFMVYLQKENIIDESGMPKERFSAEFPKEGPSILRIQQVVRGDSAAYFCASSPGLNTEAFFGQGTRLTVV.

Only one count was recorded for this clone. The V call is TRBV18, the J call TRBJ2-7; D uncertain. CDR3 length: 13 amino acids. V was pared by 3 bases and J by 4 bases, with 10 bases between. The V gene's germline CDR1 is KGHSH and CDR2 LQKENI. CDR3 in amino acids: CASSPEMVYEQYF. The CDR3, as DNA: TGTGCCAGCTCACCGGAGATGGTTTACGAGCAGTACTTC.

The chain links TRBV30 to TRBJ1-4, with 8 bases identical to TRBD1. Germline CDR1 reads GTSNPN; CDR2 reads SVGIG (reference sequence). This CDR3 has 16 amino acids. Losses at the gene ends were 4 bases for V and 3 bases for J; bases not matched to a gene: 10. The CDR3 DNA follows: TGTGCCTGGAAACAGGGGGGAACCAGAGCTAATGAAAAACTGTTTTTT. As protein: CAWKQGGTRANEKLFF. Full variable domain (remainder filled in from reference TRBV30 and TRBJ1-4): SQTIHQWPATLVQPVGSPLSLECTVEGTSNPNLYWYRQAAGRGLQLLFYSVGIGQISSEVPQNLSASRPQDRQFILSSKKLLLSDSGFYLCAWKQGGTRANEKLFFGSGTQLSVL.

The CDR3 sequence is CASSLHRGTATDTQYF. CDR3 coding DNA: TGTGCCAGCAGCCTCCACAGGGGTACCGCCACAGATACGCAGTATTTT. The chain couples TRBV7-2 to TRBJ2-3; the match to TRBD1 covers 7 bases. Germline V lookup: CDR1 SGHTA, CDR2 FQGNSA. This CDR3 has 16 residues. V dropped 5 bases and J dropped 2; count of bases not matched to a gene: 10.

This sequence joins TRBV27 and TRBJ2-5, with D tentatively TRBD1 (6 bases). V was pared by 5 bases and J by 0 bases, with 19 bases between. The CDR3 spans 17 residues. The germline V gene encodes CDR1 MNHEY and CDR2 SMNVEV (reference sequence). CDR3 sequence (DNA): TGTGCCAGCAGTAGCCCAGGACGAAGGGGGTACCAAGAGACCCAGTACTTC. It yields the protein CASSSPGRRGYQETQYF.

CDR3 bases: TGCGCCAGCAGCTCGGACACCAACACTGAAGCTTTCTTT. Its protein product is CASSSDTNTEAFF. V and J are TRBV5-1 and TRBJ1-1; D perhaps matches TRBD1 (5 bases). The CDR3 runs to 13 residues. CDR1 is SGHRS, CDR2 YFSETQ, per germline. Deletions cut 3 bases from V and 2 bases from J, with 8 bases between.

V and J are TRBV5-1 and TRBJ1-3; unclear D gene. The CDR3 runs 14 residues. Germline lookup yields CDR1 SGHRS and CDR2 YFSETQ. The V end was cut by 4 bases, the J end by 0 bases, with 8 bases between. DNA of the CDR3: TGCGCCAGCAGCCCCCAGAGCTCTGGAAACACCATATATTTT. It encodes CASSPQSSGNTIYF.

This rearrangement joins TRBV5-4 to TRBJ2-7, with 7 nucleotides matching TRBD1. The germline gives CDR1 SGHNT, CDR2 YYREEE (reference sequence). CDR3 length: 13 amino acids. V gave up 2 bases and J gave up 6 bases; unmatched junction bases: 5. CDR3: CASSFVRTGEQYF. In DNA form, the CDR3 reads TGTGCCAGCAGCTTTGTACGGACAGGCGAGCAGTACTTC.

The V and J genes are TRBV7-8 and TRBJ2-3; D not certain. The V gene lost 1 base and the J gene lost 2 bases, with 13 bases spanning the gap. The germline gives CDR1 SGHVS, CDR2 FQNEAQ. The CDR3 loop spans 16 amino acids. CDR3 nucleotides: TGTGCCAGCAGCTTAGTTCTGGTGGTACACACAGATACGCAGTATTTT. Its translation: CASSLVLVVHTDTQYF. Using reference TRBV7-8 and TRBJ2-3 for the parts outside the CDR3, the full variable domain is GAGVSQSPRYKVAKRGQDVALRCDPISGHVSLFWYQQALGQGPEFLTYFQNEAQLDKSGLPSDRFFAERPEGSVSTLKIQRTQQEDSAVYLCASSLVLVVHTDTQYFGPGTRLTVL.

This clone was detected once. The chain has TRBV11-2 and TRBJ2-7; TRBD2 aligns across 7 bases. CDR3 length: 16 amino acids. V shed 4 bases, J shed 4 bases, and the junction held 13 bases outside the gene matches. The germline gives CDR1 SGHAT, CDR2 FQNNGV. The CDR3 DNA reads as TGTGCCAGCAGCTCAACCCAGAGGCTAGCGGATTACGAGCAGTACTTC. Translating gives CASSSTQRLADYEQYF.

A single count supports this clone. The V and J genes are TRBV7-3 and TRBJ2-3; D might be TRBD2 (6 bases). CDR3 length: 15 amino acids. CDR1 and CDR2 from the germline V gene are SGHTA and FQGTGA. Trimming took 5 bases from V and 6 from J, leaving 18 bases between them. CDR3 residues: CASSPPGLEGDTQYF. CDR3 coding DNA: TGTGCCAGCAGCCCCCCCGGGCTGGAGGGGGATACGCAGTATTTT.

The J gene is TRBJ2-7, the V gene TRBV2; 9 bases map to TRBD1. V lost 8 bases to trimming and J lost 5 bases; unmatched junction nucleotides: 7. Germline CDR1 SNHLY, CDR2 FYNNEI. This CDR3 contains 13 residues. CDR3 amino acids: CASHRDRVNEQYF. CDR3 coding DNA: TGTGCCAGCCACCGGGACAGGGTCAACGAGCAGTACTTC.

The chain carries TRBV5-4 and TRBJ2-7; D is possibly TRBD1 (6 bases). CDR3 length: 14 amino acids. Trimming took 3 bases from V and 7 from J, leaving 17 bases between them. The germline CDR1 and CDR2 sequences are SGHNT and YYREEE (reference sequence). Written as DNA, the CDR3 is TGTGCCAGCAGCTCGTACAGGGTTCCTAGGGAGCAGTACTTC. As protein: CASSSYRVPREQYF.

This chain links TRBV10-2 with TRBJ1-5; D remains unclear. The CDR3 has 13 residues. CDR1 and CDR2 (germline): WSHSY, SAAADI. V dropped 8 bases and J dropped 0 bases, with 8 bases sitting between them. CDR3 DNA sequence: TGCGCCAGCCAGGCCAATAGCAATCAGCCCCAGCATTTT. Translating it yields CASQANSNQPQHF.

The chain employs TRBV30 and TRBJ2-7, with 12 bases that match TRBD2. V was clipped by 5 bases and J by 3 bases; unmatched bases: 2. The germline gives CDR1 GTSNPN, CDR2 SVGIG (reference sequence). The CDR3 runs to 13 residues. As DNA, the CDR3 is TGTGCCTGGGCGACTAGCGGGAGCTACGAGCAGTACTTC. Protein: CAWATSGSYEQYF.

CDR3 amino acids: CSVDGGTAFNYGYTF. In DNA, the CDR3 is TGCAGCGTTGACGGTGGGACAGCCTTTAACTATGGCTACACCTTC. The chain carries TRBV29-1 and TRBJ1-2; TRBD1 agrees at 7 bases. Germline-derived CDR1 and CDR2 are SQVTM and ANQGSEA. The CDR3 spans 15 residues. Trimming cost V 3 bases and J 1 base; bases outside gene matches: 8.

This sequence joins TRBV7-9 and TRBJ1-1, with D unresolved. The CDR3 contains 15 residues. Germline-derived CDR1 and CDR2 are SEHNR and FQNEAQ (reference sequence). The ends were cut back, 6 bases at V and 1 base at J, with 15 bases in the middle. This CDR3 reads CASSQTRAGNTEAFF. CDR3 DNA: TGTGCCAGCAGTCAAACGCGGGCAGGGAACACTGAAGCTTTCTTT.

This clone was picked up one time. This chain uses TRBV18 with TRBJ2-7; D not certain. V lost 1 base to trimming and J lost 2 bases, with 9 bases between them. Germline CDR1 is KGHSH and CDR2 is LQKENI. The CDR3 loop spans 14 amino acids. The chain's CDR3 is CASSPQGLTYEQYF. The CDR3 region has the DNA TGTGCCAGCTCACCACAAGGGTTAACCTACGAGCAGTACTTC.

The chain has TRBV9 and TRBJ2-7; D call uncertain. This CDR3 has 14 amino acids. CDR1 is SGDLS, CDR2 YYNGEE, per germline. V was pared by 4 bases and J by 1 base, with 12 bases between. Here the CDR3 DNA reads TGTGCCAGCAGCCCCGGATTCCTATCCTACGAGCAGTACTTC. It yields the protein CASSPGFLSYEQYF.

V is TRBV15 and J is TRBJ2-1; 14 positions match TRBD2. V lost 2 bases to trimming and J lost 5 bases; unmatched junction nucleotides: 2. CDR3 size: 16 residues. Germline V lookup: CDR1 LNHNV, CDR2 YYDKDF (reference sequence). As DNA, the CDR3 is TGTGCCACCAGCAGACCGACTAGCGGGAGGGACAATGAGCAGTTCTTC. Translation gives CATSRPTSGRDNEQFF.

CDR3 DNA: TGTGCCAGTAGTATAGCCCAGGGGGCGATGCCTGAGCAGTTCTTC. Translating gives CASSIAQGAMPEQFF. The V gene is TRBV19, the J gene TRBJ2-1; 8 nucleotides line up with TRBD1. V shed 1 base and J 9 bases; nucleotides not matched to a gene: 8. In germline, CDR1 is LNHDA, CDR2 SQIVND (reference sequence). This CDR3 has 15 residues. The variable domain in full, completed from reference TRBV19 and TRBJ2-1, reads DGGITQSPKYLFRKEGQNVTLSCEQNLNHDAMYWYRQDPGQGLRLIYYSQIVNDFQKGDIAEGYSVSREKKESFPLTVTSAQKNPTAFYLCASSIAQGAMPEQFFGPGTRLTVL.

The rearrangement links TRBV5-4 to TRBJ2-6; 8 bases fit TRBD1. In germline, CDR1 is SGHNT, CDR2 YYREEE (reference sequence). This CDR3 has 19 residues. The V and J ends lost 4 bases and 0 bases, in that order; junction bases with no gene match: 12. CDR3: CASSQFDRGLYSGANVLTF. The CDR3 nucleotides are TGTGCCAGCAGCCAATTCGACAGGGGCCTTTACTCTGGGGCCAACGTCCTGACTTTC.

The chain couples TRBV6-6 to TRBJ1-3; possible D gene TRBD1, 5 bases. The CDR3 has 14 residues. V gave up 2 bases and J gave up 9 bases, with 14 bases separating them. Germline CDR1 and CDR2: MNHNY and SVGAGI (reference sequence). This CDR3 reads CASSYRGPDGTIYF. CDR3 coding DNA: TGTGCCAGCAGTTACAGGGGCCCCGACGGCACCATATATTTT.

The chain employs TRBV11-2 and TRBJ2-1; 9 bases map to TRBD2. Per the germline V gene, CDR1 is SGHAT and CDR2 is FQNNGV. Trimming took 1 base from V and 9 from J; bases not matched to a gene: 10. The CDR3 is 16 residues long. The CDR3 DNA reads as TGTGCCAGCAGCTTAGGAGTAGGCGGGGGGGCTGGTGAGCAGTTCTTC. It yields the protein CASSLGVGGGAGEQFF.

The V gene is TRBV7-9, the J gene TRBJ2-1, with 15 nucleotides matching TRBD2. Germline V lookup: CDR1 SEHNR, CDR2 FQNEAQ (reference sequence). V was clipped by 5 bases and J by 15 bases; unmatched bases: 8. The CDR3 runs to 14 residues. For the CDR3, the DNA is TGTGCCAGCAGCCAGGGACTAGCGGGAGGCCCAGCGTTCTTC. Its protein is CASSQGLAGGPAFF.

The genes are TRBV7-9 and TRBJ1-2; D is unclear. There are 13 residues in the CDR3. Germline V gene data show CDR1 as SEHNR and CDR2 as FQNEAQ (reference sequence). Deletions cut 6 bases from V and 3 bases from J, with 11 bases between. CDR3 protein: CASRLDGDYGYTF. The CDR3 DNA follows: TGTGCCAGCAGACTCGACGGAGACTATGGCTACACCTTC. The entire variable domain, with the rest obtained from reference TRBV7-9 and TRBJ1-2, is as follows: DTGVSQNPRHKITKRGQNVTFRCDPISEHNRLYWYRQTLGQGPEFLTYFQNEAQLEKSRLLSDRFSAERPKGSFSTLEIQRTEQGDSAMYLCASRLDGDYGYTFGSGTRLTVV.